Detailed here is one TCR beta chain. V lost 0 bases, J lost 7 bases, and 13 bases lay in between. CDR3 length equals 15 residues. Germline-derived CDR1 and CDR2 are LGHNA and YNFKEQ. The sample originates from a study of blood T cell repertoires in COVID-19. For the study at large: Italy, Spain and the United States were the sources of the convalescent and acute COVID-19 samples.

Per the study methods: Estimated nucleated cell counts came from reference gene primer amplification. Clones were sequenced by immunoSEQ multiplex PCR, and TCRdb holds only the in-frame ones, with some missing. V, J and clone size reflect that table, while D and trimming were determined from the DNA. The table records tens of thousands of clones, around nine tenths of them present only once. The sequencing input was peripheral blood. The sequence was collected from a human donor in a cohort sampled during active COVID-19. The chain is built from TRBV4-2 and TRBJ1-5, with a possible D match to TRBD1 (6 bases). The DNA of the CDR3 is TGTGCCAGCAGCCAAGATTGGGCAGGGGTACAGCCCCAGCATTTT. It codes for CASSQDWAGVQPQHF.